Reported below is one TCR beta chain. It has no known antigen specificity. No base quality values were provided; no much bigger clone lies one nucleotide off. This specimen belongs to a study of OX40 agonist ivuxolimab in advanced cancers. In the study overall: Ivuxolimab was an agonistic, fully human IgG2 monoclonal antibody directed against OX40 (CD134), a costimulatory receptor. Intravenous ivuxolimab was administered to patients every 2 weeks at six dose levels: 0.01, 0.1, 0.3, 1.5, 3 and 10 mg/kg. Among the roughly 52 dose-escalation patients, roughly 20 had hepatocellular carcinoma, around 15 melanoma, 9 renal cell carcinoma and 9 head and neck cancer. In the dose-escalation cohort, approximately 82% of patients were male, and the mean age was 60 years with a range of about 20 to 80. Patients were allowed to have had prior anti-PD-1, anti-PD-L1 or anti-CTLA-4 therapy, and approximately 40% of the dose-escalation patients had been treated with checkpoint inhibitors. Partial responses were achieved by three dose-escalation patients, of whom one had hepatocellular carcinoma and two had cutaneous melanoma. The purpose of peripheral TCRbeta sequencing was to test whether ivuxolimab changed TCR sequence diversity and led to clonal T-cell expansion. The monotherapy dose-escalation portion (N ≈ 52 patients) of the phase I ivuxolimab trial is reported in the paper.

V loses 4 bases of germline sequence and J loses 7 bases, and the interval between the two ends is 8 bases. There are 12 amino acids in the CDR3, from cysteine to phenylalanine inclusive. The CDR3 DNA has 36 bases and is translated from base 1. CDR1 and CDR2, looked up from the germline V gene, are SGHTA and FQGTGA. The trial excluded patients who had a history of autoimmune disease or were on systemic immunosuppression. Peripheral blood for TCR sequencing was drawn from every dose cohort at baseline, at cycle 4 day 1 and at cycle 7 day 1. The samples were taken from a phase I, first-in-human, multicenter, open-label dose-escalation trial of ivuxolimab. Adults with locally advanced or metastatic melanoma, renal cell carcinoma, hepatocellular carcinoma or head and neck squamous cell carcinoma were enrolled in the trial. Before TCR sequencing, CD4+ T cells and CD8+ T cells from peripheral blood were sorted into separate populations.

To sequence the TCRbeta CDR3 region, genomic DNA was isolated from the sorted cells. The immunoSEQ Assay was used to sequence the TCRbeta CDR3 regions. The clones in this table, taken by TCRdb from immuneACCESS, are in-frame only. Not every clone is retained; where verified, under half of the shortfall comes from an unresolved V gene, and the cause of the rest is unknown. The sample records 25,000 to 35,000 clones, roughly 84% of which are singletons. Around 17% of the sample goes to the ten largest clones. What the research found in general, with its limitations: Low levels of normalized T-cell clonal expansion were also seen in some patients who did not respond. In the 0.1-3.0 mg/kg groups, partial responders were among the patients with the lowest normalized peripheral clonal expansion, particularly in CD8+ T cells. The antigen specificity of the clonally expanded peripheral T cells was not determined. After ivuxolimab, CD8+ T cells had more expanded clones than CD4+ T cells on average. At doses from 0.1 to 3.0 mg/kg, clonal expansion was seen in both CD4+ and CD8+ blood T cells between baseline and week 6.

The chain uses TRBV7-3 and TRBJ2-1; the best D guess is TRBD1, with 6 bases matching. The sample here was CD4+ or CD8+ T cells sorted from blood, taken in a trial of the OX40 agonist ivuxolimab. The sequence derives from an adult with an advanced solid tumor such as melanoma, head and neck, liver or kidney cancer. The CDR3 is CASSSTGNEQFF. DNA sequence: TGTGCCAGCAGCTCGACAGGTAATGAGCAGTTCTTC.